This T cell receptor beta chain was retrieved from a study of TIL therapy for anti-PD-1-resistant metastatic lung cancer. On the study more broadly: Median tumor mutation burden was roughly 1.5 mutations per megabase.

Note on this clone: The antigen is undetermined.

This was the immunoSEQ v3 assay. Assay: immunoSEQ multiplex PCR; the TCRdb copy retains only in-frame clones and omits some. The sample lists over 10,000 clones; roughly two thirds were seen once. The sample's time point: pre-treatment sample, taken before nivolumab and TIL therapy. The tumor samples were excised metastases, mostly pleural nodules or supraclavicular lymph nodes. Tumor harvest preceded PD-1/PD-L1 blockade, followed by nivolumab treatment. Stage 4 NSCLC adults joined between 2017 and January 2020. General study results and limits: Treatment-naive, never-smoker and oncogene-addicted patients were overrepresented in this highly selected cohort.

The clonotype originates from a woman aged 30-79 years with non-small cell lung cancer. The source was tumor tissue, collected at baseline.

CDR3 protein: CASSLGAGGALSGYTF. CDR3 nucleotides: TGTGCCAGCAGCTTAGGTGCGGGGGGCGCGTTGTCTGGCTACACCTTC. This chain uses TRBV7-3 with TRBJ1-2, with a possible D match to TRBD1 (6 bases). CDR3 length equals 16 residues. CDR1 and CDR2 from the germline V gene are SGHTA and FQGTGA. Trimming pared 2 bases from V and 7 bases from J, leaving 20 bases between.